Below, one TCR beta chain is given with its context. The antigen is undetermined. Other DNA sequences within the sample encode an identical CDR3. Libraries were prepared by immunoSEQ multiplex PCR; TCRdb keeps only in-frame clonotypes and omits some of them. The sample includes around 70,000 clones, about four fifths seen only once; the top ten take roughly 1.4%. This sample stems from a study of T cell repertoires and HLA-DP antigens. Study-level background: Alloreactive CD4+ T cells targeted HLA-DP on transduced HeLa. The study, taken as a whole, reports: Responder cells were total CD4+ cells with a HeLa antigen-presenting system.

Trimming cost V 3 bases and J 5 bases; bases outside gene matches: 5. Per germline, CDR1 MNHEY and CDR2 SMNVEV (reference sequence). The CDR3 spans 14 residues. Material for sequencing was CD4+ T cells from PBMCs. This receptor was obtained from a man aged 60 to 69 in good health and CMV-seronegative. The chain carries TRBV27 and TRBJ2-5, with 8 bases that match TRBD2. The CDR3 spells CASSLRAGEETQYF. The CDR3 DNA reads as TGTGCCAGCAGTTTGCGAGCGGGGGAGGAGACCCAGTACTTC.